Listed below are T cell receptor beta chains from one sample, sequenced in a study of control samples from healthy donors and cancer patients. Measured with immunoSEQ multiplex PCR; TCRdb has only the in-frame clones, and not every one. This sample carries 400,000 to 500,000 clones, 90% of them seen once, and the ten largest clones take just under 6.5%. The source material was PBMCs. These TCRs come from a man in his forties with head and neck cancer. The CDR3 runs from the conserved cysteine through the conserved F or W. A D gene is named only where the DNA matches it firmly. Expanded clones get a size class; other rows say once, few or many, or leave the size out.

clone_size	j_call	d_call	v_call	cdr3_aa	cdr3_nt
once	TRBJ1-5	TRBD1	TRBV28	CASRTGINQPQHF	TGTGCCAGCAGGACAGGGATCAATCAGCCCCAGCATTTT
once	TRBJ1-2	.	TRBV4-2	CASSQDWRDDYGYTF	TGTGCCAGCAGCCAAGACTGGCGGGATGACTATGGCTACACCTTC
.	TRBJ2-6	TRBD1	TRBV27	CASSVLWDRGTSGANVLTF	TGTGCCAGCAGTGTCTTATGGGACAGGGGAACCTCTGGGGCCAACGTCCTGACTTTC
.	TRBJ1-6	TRBD1	TRBV4-3	CASSRDRSSYNSPLHF	TGCGCCAGCAGCCGGGACAGGAGCTCCTATAATTCACCCCTCCACTTT
once	TRBJ2-2	.	TRBV7-9	CASSAPGTLNTGELFF	TGTGCCAGCAGCGCCCCCGGGACACTTAACACCGGGGAGCTGTTTTTT
.	TRBJ1-2	.	TRBV14	CASSQDYRAGGYTF	TGTGCCAGCAGCCAAGATTACAGGGCTGGTGGCTACACCTTC
.	TRBJ2-7	TRBD1	TRBV19	CASSPHLGQGNTYEQYF	TGTGCCAGTAGTCCTCACCTCGGACAGGGAAACACCTACGAGCAGTACTTC
.	TRBJ2-7	.	TRBV7-8	CASSLSYEQYF	TGTGCCAGCAGCCTATCCTACGAGCAGTACTTC
.	TRBJ1-4	TRBD1	TRBV4-1	CASSPGQGGTNEKLFF	TGCGCCAGCAGCCCGGGACAGGGGGGAACTAATGAAAAACTGTTTTTT
once	TRBJ2-1	.	TRBV7-9	CASSPGAGLVNEQFF	TGTGCCAGCAGCCCGGGGGCCGGGCTGGTCAATGAGCAGTTCTTC
once	TRBJ2-2	.	TRBV19	CASRLTGELFF	TGTGCCAGTAGACTTACCGGGGAGCTGTTTTTT
.	TRBJ2-2	TRBD1	TRBV6-6	CASNRKGGDWNTGELFF	TGTGCCAGCAATCGGAAAGGGGGCGATTGGAACACCGGGGAGCTGTTTTTT
.	TRBJ1-3	.	TRBV6-6	CASSYSPGNTIYF	TGTGCCAGCAGTTACTCTCCCGGAAACACCATATATTTT
.	TRBJ2-5	.	TRBV6-4	CASSLTGLHQETQYF	TGTGCCAGCAGTCTGACAGGCCTTCACCAAGAGACCCAGTACTTC
.	TRBJ1-5	.	TRBV3-1/TRBV3-2	CASSPGRAQPQHF	TGTGCCAGCAGCCCAGGACGGGCCCAGCCCCAGCATTTT
.	TRBJ1-4	TRBD1	TRBV25-1	CASSSRTGGNEKLFF	TGTGCCAGCAGTTCAAGGACAGGGGGCAATGAAAAACTGTTTTTT
once	TRBJ2-7	TRBD1	TRBV7-9	CASSSMTGLGYEQYF	TGTGCCAGCAGCTCAATGACAGGGCTTGGCTACGAGCAGTACTTC
.	TRBJ1-2	.	TRBV28	CASTYSPGDPGGYTF	TGTGCCAGCACCTATTCCCCCGGGGACCCTGGTGGCTACACCTTC
.	TRBJ2-5	.	TRBV11-2	CASSLVGSRETQYF	TGTGCCAGCAGCTTAGTAGGGAGCCGAGAGACCCAGTACTTC
.	TRBJ1-6	TRBD1	TRBV28	CASSLAGQNNSPLHF	TGTGCCAGCAGCTTGGCGGGACAGAATAATTCACCCCTCCACTTT
.	TRBJ1-6	.	TRBV5-4	CASSRDIRWDSPLHF	TGTGCCAGCAGCAGGGACATCCGGTGGGATTCACCCCTCCACTTT
.	TRBJ2-7	TRBD1	TRBV15	CATSREDRGNGYEQYF	TGTGCCACCAGCAGAGAAGACAGGGGGAATGGCTACGAGCAGTACTTC
.	TRBJ2-2	TRBD2	TRBV15	CATSSRREGGTGELFF	TGTGCCACCAGCAGCCGACGGGAGGGTGGCACCGGGGAGCTGTTTTTT
many	TRBJ1-2	TRBD1	TRBV3-1/TRBV3-2	CASSPTGPYGYTF	TGTGCCAGCAGCCCGACAGGGCCGTATGGCTACACCTTC
.	TRBJ1-4	TRBD1	TRBV5-1	CASSLGTGNEKLFF	TGCGCCAGCAGCTTGGGGACAGGGAATGAAAAACTGTTTTTT
.	TRBJ2-2	TRBD1	TRBV7-6	CASSPARQGPGELFF	TGTGCCAGCAGCCCGGCCCGACAGGGGCCGGGGGAGCTGTTTTTT
once	TRBJ1-1	TRBD1	TRBV5-4	CASSFAGGTSMNTEAFF	TGTGCCAGCAGCTTCGCAGGGGGGACATCCATGAACACTGAAGCTTTCTTT
.	TRBJ1-2	.	TRBV28	CASSFEGGNYGYTF	TGTGCCAGCAGTTTTGAGGGGGGGAACTATGGCTACACCTTC
.	TRBJ1-4	.	TRBV2	CASSDRRDREFF	TGTGCCAGCAGTGATCGCCGAGACCGAGAGTTTTTT
.	TRBJ2-1	TRBD2	TRBV18	CASSSSSGNNEQFF	TGTGCCAGCTCATCCTCTAGCGGCAACAATGAGCAGTTCTTC
.	TRBJ2-5	.	TRBV9	CASSVSSGPQETQYF	TGTGCCAGCAGCGTATCTTCGGGGCCTCAAGAGACCCAGTACTTC
.	TRBJ2-3	.	TRBV30	CAGLMTDTQYF	TGTGCCGGCTTAATGACAGATACGCAGTATTTT
once	TRBJ2-6	.	TRBV24-1	CATSGEGTGANVLTF	TGTGCCACCAGTGGAGAGGGAACTGGGGCCAACGTCCTGACTTTC
.	TRBJ1-2	.	TRBV5-4	CASSLEEGANYGYTF	TGTGCCAGCAGCTTGGAGGAGGGGGCTAACTATGGCTACACCTTC
.	TRBJ1-5	.	TRBV6-5	CASSYSPVQPQHF	TGTGCCAGCAGTTACTCTCCGGTTCAGCCCCAGCATTTT
.	TRBJ1-4	.	TRBV4-2	CASSHSGSNEKLFF	TGTGCCAGCAGCCACTCGGGGTCGAATGAAAAACTGTTTTTT
.	TRBJ2-3	TRBD2	TRBV12-5	CASGLDSSGMSTDTQYF	TGTGCTAGTGGTTTGGATTCTAGCGGGATGAGCACAGATACGCAGTATTTT
.	TRBJ2-7	.	TRBV24-1	CARRCNSTFYEQYF	TGTGCCAGAAGATGCAATTCGACATTCTACGAGCAGTACTTC
.	TRBJ2-7	TRBD2	TRBV27	CASSLSLTSGAVHEQYF	TGTGCCAGCAGTTTATCCCTGACTAGCGGGGCCGTCCACGAGCAGTACTTC
.	TRBJ2-1	.	TRBV7-6	CASSPTGNAYNGTDEQFF	TGTGCCAGCAGCCCCACGGGGAATGCGTACAACGGGACTGATGAGCAGTTCTTC
.	TRBJ1-5	TRBD1	TRBV19	CASTTRDREIQPQHF	TGTGCCAGTACCACCCGGGACAGGGAGATTCAGCCCCAGCATTTT